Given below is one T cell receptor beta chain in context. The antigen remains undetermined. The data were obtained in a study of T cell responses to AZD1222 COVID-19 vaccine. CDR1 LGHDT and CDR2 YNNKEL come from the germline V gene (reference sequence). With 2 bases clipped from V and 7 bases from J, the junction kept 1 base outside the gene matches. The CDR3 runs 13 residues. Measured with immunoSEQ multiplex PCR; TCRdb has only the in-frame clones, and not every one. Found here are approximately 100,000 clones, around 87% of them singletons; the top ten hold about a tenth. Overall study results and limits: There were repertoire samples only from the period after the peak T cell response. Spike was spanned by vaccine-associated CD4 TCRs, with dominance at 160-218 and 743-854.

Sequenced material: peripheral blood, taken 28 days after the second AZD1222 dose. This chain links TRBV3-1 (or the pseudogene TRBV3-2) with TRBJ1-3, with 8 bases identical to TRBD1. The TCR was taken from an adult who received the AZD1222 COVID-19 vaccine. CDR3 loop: CASSQRQGNTIYF. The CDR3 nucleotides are TGTGCCAGCAGCCAACGACAGGGGAACACCATATATTTT.